This passage covers 29 T cell receptor beta chains from one sample sequenced in a study of shared clonotypes between healthy human individuals. Sequencing was performed with immunoSEQ multiplex PCR; in TCRdb, only in-frame clones are kept and a portion is missing. The sample contains some 300,000 clones, more than 60% of which appear only once. Sequencing used memory CD4+ T cells sorted from blood. The sample's subset: CD45RA-negative fraction. The receptors were gathered from a man aged 25 to 40 in good health.

As DNA, the CDR3 is TGTGCCAGCAGTTGGGCGTCTGAAGCTTTCTTT. Protein product: CASSWASEAFF. The chain carries TRBV28 and TRBJ1-1; D is unresolved. CDR3 length: 11 amino acids. The V gene's germline CDR1 is MDHEN and CDR2 SYDVKM. V dropped 4 bases and J dropped 6 bases, with 6 bases sitting between them.

This rearrangement joins TRBV27 to TRBJ2-1, with D unresolved. V shed 1 base and J shed 9 bases, with 19 bases lying between them. Per the germline V gene, CDR1 is MNHEY and CDR2 is SMNVEV (reference sequence). The CDR3 loop spans 16 amino acids. In DNA, the CDR3 is TGTGCCAGCAGTTTATATGGCGGACCCATCCTCGGTGAGCAGTTCTTC. Amino acids: CASSLYGGPILGEQFF.

The chain joins TRBV6-1 to TRBJ1-4; D gene ambiguous. The CDR3 is 14 residues long. The V end was cut by 2 bases, the J end by 8 bases, with 12 bases between. Germline CDR1 and CDR2: MNHNS and SASEGT. CDR3 nucleotide sequence: TGTGCCAGCAGTGAAAAGAACGCAGAAGAAAAACTGTTTTTT. Amino acid sequence: CASSEKNAEEKLFF.

This clone was observed a few times. This rearrangement joins TRBV6-5 to TRBJ1-5, with D unclear. The V gene lost 6 bases and the J gene lost 2 bases, with 14 bases spanning the gap. The germline V gene encodes CDR1 MNHEY and CDR2 SVGAGI. The CDR3 sequence is 15 residues long. CDR3 in DNA: TGTGCCAGCAGAAGGAAGGGTACGGGCAATCAGCCCCAGCATTTT. This translates into CASRRKGTGNQPQHF.

This clone occurred once. The V gene is TRBV10-3, the J gene TRBJ1-2; 11 bases agree with TRBD1. This CDR3 is 14 amino acids long. CDR1 and CDR2 (germline): ENHRY, SYGVKD. The J segment lost 7 bases and the V segment lost 8 bases, leaving 9 bases of the junction unmatched. CDR3 sequence: CAIGPGTGGSGYTF. CDR3 coding DNA: TGTGCCATCGGCCCTGGGACAGGGGGATCTGGCTACACCTTC.

This chain connects TRBV5-1 to TRBJ2-2; D call uncertain. Trimming pared 1 base from V and 0 bases from J, leaving 7 bases between. In germline, CDR1 is SGHRS, CDR2 YFSETQ. The CDR3 is 15 residues long. The CDR3 bases are TGCGCCAGCAGCTTGACAGACGCGAACACCGGGGAGCTGTTTTTT. This gives the protein CASSLTDANTGELFF. The whole variable domain, filled in from reference TRBV5-1 and TRBJ2-2, reads KAGVTQTPRYLIKTRGQQVTLSCSPISGHRSVSWYQQTPGQGLQFLFEYFSETQRNKGNFPGRFSGRQFSNSRSEMNVSTLELGDSALYLCASSLTDANTGELFFGEGSRLTVL.

The chain carries TRBV6-1 and TRBJ1-2; TRBD1 aligns across 9 bases. The germline V gene encodes CDR1 MNHNS and CDR2 SASEGT. Losses at the gene ends were 3 bases for V and 3 bases for J; bases not matched to a gene: 5. CDR3 length: 15 amino acids. The DNA for the CDR3 is TGTGCCAGCAGTGACTCACAGGGGGCGGACTATGGCTACACCTTC. Its translation is CASSDSQGADYGYTF.

The chain carries TRBV5-1 and TRBJ2-5; D possibly uses TRBD1 or TRBD2 (5 bases each). Germline CDR1 SGHRS, CDR2 YFSETQ. The CDR3 contains 17 residues. V was cut by 4 bases and J by 2 bases, with 21 bases left in between. The CDR3 DNA is TGCGCCAGCAGCAAGGGACCCCTGAGGGGCTCACAAGAGACCCAGTACTTC. It codes for CASSKGPLRGSQETQYF.

The chain has TRBV5-1 and TRBJ2-7, with D perhaps TRBD1 (5 bases). V was pared by 0 bases and J by 3 bases, with 13 bases between. The CDR3 runs to 15 residues. Germline-derived CDR1 and CDR2 are SGHRS and YFSETQ. The DNA for the CDR3 is TGCGCCAGCAGCTTGGAGGCAGGGTCTTACTACGAGCAGTACTTC. It is translated as CASSLEAGSYYEQYF.

Note on this clone: A single base separates this from a much larger clone, so it may be a read error. This chain joins TRBV6-5 and TRBJ2-5; D is uncertain. The CDR3 runs to 14 residues. CDR1 and CDR2 from the germline V gene are MNHEY and SVGAGI. The V and J ends lost 5 bases and 9 bases respectively, with 19 bases between them. CDR3 sequence (DNA): TGTGCCAGCAGTCCCCGGTGGTCCGTAAAGGCCCAGTACTTC. It translates to CASSPRWSVKAQYF.

V gene TRBV19 combines with J gene TRBJ2-6, with D uncertain. Deletions cut 5 bases from V and 0 bases from J, with 8 bases between. Germline assignment: CDR1 LNHDA and CDR2 SQIVND (reference sequence). This CDR3 comprises 15 residues. This CDR3 is CASSGISSGANVLTF. As DNA, the CDR3 is TGTGCCAGTAGTGGAATAAGCTCTGGGGCCAACGTCCTGACTTTC.

Turning to this clone: Distinct nucleotide sequences in the sample also encode this CDR3. V and J are TRBV28 and TRBJ1-2; D remains unclear. CDR1 is MDHEN and CDR2 is SYDVKM in the germline V gene. V lost 5 bases to trimming and J lost 7 bases, with 8 bases between them. The CDR3 covers 11 residues. This CDR3 is CASSQVFGYTF. DNA of the CDR3: TGTGCCAGCAGTCAGGTCTTTGGCTACACCTTC.

A single count supports this clone. The chain has TRBV10-3 and TRBJ2-5; 9 nucleotides align to TRBD2. J gave up 4 bases and V 5 bases, and 5 bases lay outside the gene matches. CDR3 length: 14 amino acids. Germline lookup yields CDR1 ENHRY and CDR2 SYGVKD. The CDR3 is CAISLAGAGETQYF. The CDR3 DNA sequence: TGTGCCATCAGTTTAGCGGGAGCGGGAGAGACCCAGTACTTC.

A few counts support this clone. V is TRBV11-2 and J is TRBJ2-1; D is perhaps TRBD1 (5 bases). The CDR3 loop spans 13 amino acids. The germline V and J ends were trimmed by 5 bases and 9 bases, with 14 bases remaining between them. Germline V CDR1 and CDR2: SGHAT, FQNNGV. CDR3 residues: CASSQTVDGEQFF. For the CDR3, the DNA is TGTGCCAGCAGCCAGACAGTTGATGGTGAGCAGTTCTTC.

The V gene is TRBV30, the J gene TRBJ1-2, with D perhaps TRBD1 (5 bases). In germline, CDR1 is GTSNPN, CDR2 SVGIG (reference sequence). The V gene lost 7 bases and the J gene lost 5 bases, with 14 bases spanning the gap. This CDR3 spans 12 amino acids. CDR3 bases: TGTGCCTTGGTGGGGGGAAAGTATGGCTACACCTTC. Protein: CALVGGKYGYTF.

The gene calls are TRBV7-9 and TRBJ2-1; weak D call: TRBD1 (5 bases). The CDR3 consists of 13 residues. Germline V gives CDR1 SEHNR, CDR2 FQNEAQ (reference sequence). V was clipped by 3 bases and J by 8 bases, with 11 bases between them. This CDR3 is CASSFIGAHEQFF. CDR3 bases: TGTGCCAGCAGCTTTATAGGGGCCCATGAGCAGTTCTTC.

The chain links TRBV6-5 to TRBJ2-3; D assignment may be TRBD1 or TRBD2 (5 bases each). With 3 bases removed from V and 6 bases from J, the gap between germline ends came to 13 bases. The germline V gene encodes CDR1 MNHEY and CDR2 SVGAGI. This CDR3 has 14 amino acids. Here the CDR3 reads CASSYKGRRDTQYF. The CDR3, as DNA: TGTGCCAGCAGTTATAAGGGACGGAGGGATACGCAGTATTTT.

This clone has just a few counts. Here the CDR3 DNA reads TGTGCCAGCAGTGTCAGGCGGGGAAGCGGAGGCTTCACCGGGGAGCTGTTTTTT. It encodes CASSVRRGSGGFTGELFF. The chain has TRBV6-1 and TRBJ2-2; weak D call: TRBD2 (6 bases). Per germline, CDR1 MNHNS and CDR2 SASEGT. This CDR3 is built from 18 residues. V was cut by 4 bases and J by 4 bases, with 22 bases left in between.

The sample holds many counts of this clone. V gene TRBV10-3 combines with J gene TRBJ2-3; D may be TRBD2 (6 bases). Per germline, CDR1 ENHRY and CDR2 SYGVKD. Trimming left V 2 bases short and J 2 bases short, with 8 bases between. The CDR3 has 14 amino acids. CDR3: CAISERRDTDTQYF. The CDR3 DNA is TGTGCCATCAGTGAGAGGCGGGACACAGATACGCAGTATTTT.

The V gene is TRBV11-3, the J gene TRBJ2-1, with 14 bases fitting TRBD2. This CDR3 has 17 residues. CDR1 is SGHNT and CDR2 is YENEEA in the germline V gene. V gave up 0 bases and J gave up 5 bases; unmatched junction bases: 3. The CDR3 sequence: CASSLDWGLAGDNEQFF. Written as DNA, the CDR3 is TGTGCCAGCAGCTTAGATTGGGGACTAGCGGGGGACAATGAGCAGTTCTTC.

This clone was seen more than once but under ten times. Other nucleotide sequences from this sample produce the same CDR3. V and J are TRBV9 and TRBJ1-1; D ambiguous. Germline V CDR1 and CDR2: SGDLS, YYNGEE. Trimming cost V 0 bases and J 1 base, with 10 bases left between them. This CDR3 is 15 amino acids long. The CDR3 is CASSVGSLGNTEAFF. CDR3 nucleotide sequence: TGTGCCAGCAGCGTAGGGTCACTTGGGAACACTGAAGCTTTCTTT.

J is TRBJ2-7 and V is TRBV2; no definite D call. The CDR3 contains 14 residues. The V and J ends lost 6 bases and 2 bases respectively, with 14 bases between them. The V gene's germline CDR1 is SNHLY and CDR2 FYNNEI. The CDR3 DNA reads TGTGCCAGCAGCCGAGACGTCCTAGCCTACGAGCAGTACTTC. It is translated as CASSRDVLAYEQYF.

The V call is TRBV5-6, the J call TRBJ2-3; D may be TRBD1 (6 bases). The germline V gene has CDR1 SGHDT and CDR2 YYEEEE. CDR3 length equals 15 residues. Trimming pared 0 bases from V and 3 bases from J, leaving 11 bases between. CDR3 DNA: TGTGCCAGCAGCTTGGTAAACAGGGAGACAGATACGCAGTATTTT. Translating gives CASSLVNRETDTQYF.

The J gene is TRBJ2-7, the V gene TRBV28, with 9 positions matching TRBD1. This CDR3 has 13 amino acids. V was pared by 3 bases and J by 5 bases, with 2 bases of the junction left unmatched. In germline, CDR1 is MDHEN, CDR2 SYDVKM. The CDR3 here is CASSLDRGNEQYF. CDR3 nucleotide sequence: TGTGCCAGCAGTTTGGACAGGGGCAACGAGCAGTACTTC. Together with reference TRBV28 and TRBJ2-7, the CDR3 gives the full variable domain: DVKVTQSSRYLVKRTGEKVFLECVQDMDHENMFWYRQDPGLGLRLIYFSYDVKMKEKGDIPEGYSVSREKKERFSLILESASTNQTSMYLCASSLDRGNEQYFGPGTRLTVT.

CDR3 coding DNA: TGTGCCAGCAGCGTAGGAAGGCTAGCGTCTACCCCAGGGGGCCAGTACTTC. Its translation is CASSVGRLASTPGGQYF. The chain couples TRBV9 to TRBJ2-5; perhaps TRBD1 as D (7 bases). This CDR3 comprises 17 residues. Trimming took 0 bases from V and 10 from J, leaving 25 bases between them. CDR1 and CDR2 (germline): SGDLS, YYNGEE. The full variable domain, completed using reference TRBV9 and TRBJ2-5, is DSGVTQTPKHLITATGQRVTLRCSPRSGDLSVYWYQQSLDQGLQFLIQYYNGEERAKGNILERFSAQQFPDLHSELNLSSLELGDSALYFCASSVGRLASTPGGQYFGPGTRLLVL.

J is TRBJ2-7 and V is TRBV11-2; no definite D call. The V and J ends lost 2 bases and 6 bases respectively, with 11 bases between them. CDR3 length: 13 amino acids. CDR1 and CDR2 (germline): SGHAT, FQNNGV. The chain's CDR3 is CASSLTLETEQYF. CDR3 DNA sequence: TGTGCCAGCAGCTTAACCCTAGAAACCGAGCAGTACTTC.

Remarks on this clone: Additional DNA sequences in this sample encode the identical CDR3. This chain's CDR3 is CASSLTLAGADTQYF. In nucleotides, the CDR3 is TGTGCCAGCAGTTTAACACTAGCGGGAGCGGATACGCAGTATTTT. The gene calls are TRBV7-2 and TRBJ2-3, with 11 bases matching TRBD2. The V gene end was trimmed by 6 bases and the J gene end by 6 bases; junction bases not matched to a gene: 8. Per germline, CDR1 SGHTA and CDR2 FQGNSA. This CDR3 has 15 amino acids.

V is TRBV10-2 and J is TRBJ1-6; D gene uncertain. The CDR3 consists of 13 residues. Germline values: CDR1 WSHSY, CDR2 SAAADI. V was clipped by 7 bases and J by 9 bases, with 13 bases between them. For the CDR3, the DNA is TGCGCCAGCATACCTGCCCCGGGTTCACCCCTCCACTTT. It codes for CASIPAPGSPLHF.

This clone was recorded a few times. The CDR3 sequence: CASSVSGGSNQPQHF. In nucleotides, the CDR3 is TGTGCCAGCAGCGTCTCGGGGGGGAGCAATCAGCCCCAGCATTTT. This chain joins TRBV6-6 and TRBJ1-5; D may be TRBD1 (5 bases). Trimming pared 6 bases from V and 1 base from J, leaving 13 bases between. The CDR3 loop spans 15 amino acids. Germline V gene lookup returns CDR1 MNHNY and CDR2 SVGAGI (reference sequence).